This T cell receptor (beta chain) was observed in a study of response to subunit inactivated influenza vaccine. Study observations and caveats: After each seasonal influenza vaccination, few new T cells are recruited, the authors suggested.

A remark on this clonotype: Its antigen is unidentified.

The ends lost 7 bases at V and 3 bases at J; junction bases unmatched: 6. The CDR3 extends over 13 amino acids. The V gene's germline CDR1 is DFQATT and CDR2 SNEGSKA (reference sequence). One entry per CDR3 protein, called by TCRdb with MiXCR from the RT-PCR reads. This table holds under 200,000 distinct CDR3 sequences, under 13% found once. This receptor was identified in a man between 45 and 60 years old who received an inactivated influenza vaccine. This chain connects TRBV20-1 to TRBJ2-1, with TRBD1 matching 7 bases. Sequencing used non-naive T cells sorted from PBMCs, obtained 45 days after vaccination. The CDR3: CSVTGVRYNEQFF. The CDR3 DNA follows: TGCAGTGTCACAGGGGTTCGCTACAATGAGCAGTTCTTC.